Described below is a single T cell receptor beta chain sequence and its context. Its antigen remains unknown. In the PCR, 60 Vbeta and 13 Jbeta primers were used. This table comes from immunoSEQ multiplex PCR, and its TCRdb copy is limited to in-frame clones, with some not included. The sample has some 120,000 clones, and its top ten clones hold more than 0.9%. The CDR3 length is 16 residues. Germline values: CDR1 MNHNS, CDR2 SASEGT. The ends lost 4 bases at V and 0 bases at J; junction bases unmatched: 8. The entry originates in a study of cytomegalovirus exposure and HLA in healthy donors. The study's findings and limits: Specific recognition of CMV antigens was confirmed in vitro for a few chains (all CMV-associated). A missense DCLRE1C variant was associated with V- and J-gene trimming of TCR beta chains in a later analysis, and an independent cohort replicated the association.

Sequenced sample: PBMCs. The chain combines TRBV6-1 with TRBJ1-2; 7 nucleotides align to TRBD1. The source is a man between 18 and 29 years old in good health and CMV-seronegative. The CDR3 nucleotides read TGTGCCAGCAGTGTAACCCCGGGACAGTCTAACTATGGCTACACCTTC. It translates to CASSVTPGQSNYGYTF.